This T cell receptor beta chain stems from a study of blood T cell repertoires in COVID-19. Profiled with immunoSEQ multiplex PCR; TCRdb holds only in-frame clones, not every one. Of some 78,000 clones in the sample, roughly 84% were seen once. Sequencing was performed on peripheral blood. The source is a man between 50 and 59 years old with acute or convalescent COVID-19.

The CDR3 sequence: CASSILAGGVNEQFF. CDR3 coding DNA: TGTGCCAGTAGTATCCTAGCGGGAGGTGTCAATGAGCAGTTCTTC. This chain connects TRBV19 to TRBJ2-1, with 11 bases aligning to TRBD2. The CDR3 consists of 15 residues. The J segment lost 6 bases and the V segment lost 3 bases, leaving 4 bases of the junction unmatched. Germline V gives CDR1 LNHDA, CDR2 SQIVND (reference sequence).